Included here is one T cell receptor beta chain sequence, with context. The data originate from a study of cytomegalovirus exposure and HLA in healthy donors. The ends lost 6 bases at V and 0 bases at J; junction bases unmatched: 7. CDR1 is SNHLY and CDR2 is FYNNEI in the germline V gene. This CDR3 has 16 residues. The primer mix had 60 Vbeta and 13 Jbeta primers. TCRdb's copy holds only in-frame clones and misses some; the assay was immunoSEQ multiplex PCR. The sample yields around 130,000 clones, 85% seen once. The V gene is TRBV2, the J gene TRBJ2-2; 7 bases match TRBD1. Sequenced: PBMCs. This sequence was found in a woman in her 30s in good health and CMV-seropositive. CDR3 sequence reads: CASSDQGTANTGELFF. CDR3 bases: TGTGCCAGCAGCGACCAGGGGACAGCGAACACCGGGGAGCTGTTTTTT.